One and the same sample provided the 2 T cell receptor beta chains below, sequenced in a study of T-cell memory formation after mild COVID-19. TCRdb used MiXCR to reprocess the 5' RACE reads, holding one entry per CDR3 protein. The table shows fewer than 700,000 distinct CDR3 sequences, with less than 25% occurring only once. Sequenced sample: PBMCs or a T cell subset sorted from them (not recorded which). The origin of the receptors is an adult woman who had mild COVID-19 (a few samples of this study predate the infection). Cell type and time point are not known.

This clonotype was seen only a few times. CDR3 sequence reads: CASSLIRDNEQFF. The CDR3 bases are TGTGCCAGCAGCTTAATCAGGGACAATGAGCAGTTCTTC. This rearrangement joins TRBV7-2 to TRBJ2-1; tentatively, D is TRBD1 (5 bases). V gave up 2 bases and J gave up 5 bases, with 7 bases separating them. This CDR3 region has 13 residues. Germline CDR1 and CDR2: SGHTA and FQGNSA. Based on the CDR3 plus reference TRBV7-2 and TRBJ2-1, the full variable domain is GAGVSQSPSNKVTEKGKDVELRCDPISGHTALYWYRQSLGQGLEFLIYFQGNSAPDKSGLPSDRFSAERTGGSVSTLTIQRTQQEDSAVYLCASSLIRDNEQFFGPGTRLTVL.

The J gene is TRBJ1-1, the V gene TRBV20-1, with D tentatively TRBD1 (5 bases). The V and J ends lost 0 bases and 1 base respectively, with 9 bases between them. There are 14 residues in the CDR3. CDR1 and CDR2 from the germline V gene are DFQATT and SNEGSKA (reference sequence). The CDR3 region is CSARDRRANTEAFF. CDR3 in DNA: TGCAGTGCTAGAGATCGCAGGGCGAACACTGAAGCTTTCTTT.